This TCR beta chain was observed in a study of blood T cell repertoires in COVID-19. About the research overall: Acute and convalescent COVID-19 specimens originated in the United States, Italy and Spain. The analysed material was cDNA or gDNA that came from T cells, B-cell-depleted T cells, or PBMCs.

Under the authors' procedure: Nucleated cell number was recorded as an estimate derived from reference gene primer amplification. Sequenced by immunoSEQ multiplex PCR; TCRdb stores in-frame clones only, minus some. V, J and clone size reflect that table, while D and trimming were determined from the DNA. This table holds roughly 80,000 clones, around 79% found once. There are a few counts of this clone. This receptor was taken from a human donor in a cohort sampled during active COVID-19. Sample: peripheral blood.

DNA of the CDR3: TGTGCCAGCAGCTCCCAAGGGGGTCCAAATCAGCCCCAGCATTTT. Translation gives CASSSQGGPNQPQHF. The V gene is TRBV28, the J gene TRBJ1-5, with TRBD1 as a possible D gene (6 bases). This CDR3 has 15 amino acids. CDR1 MDHEN and CDR2 SYDVKM come from the germline V gene. V lost 6 bases and J lost 4, with 16 bases in between.